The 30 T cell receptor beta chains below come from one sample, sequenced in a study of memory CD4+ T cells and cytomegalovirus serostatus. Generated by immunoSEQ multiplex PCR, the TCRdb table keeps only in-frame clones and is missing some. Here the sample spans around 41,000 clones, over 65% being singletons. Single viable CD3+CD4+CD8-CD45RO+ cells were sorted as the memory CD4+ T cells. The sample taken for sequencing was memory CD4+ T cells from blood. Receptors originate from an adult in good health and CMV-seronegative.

The DNA for the CDR3 is TGTGCCAGCAGCTTAGGGCGAGCCGATGACCAGTACTTC. It specifies CASSLGRADDQYF. This chain joins TRBV7-2 and TRBJ2-7; D is unresolved. The V end lost 1 base, the J end lost 10 bases, and 14 bases lay between the germline ends. CDR1 is SGHTA and CDR2 is FQGNSA in the germline V gene. This CDR3 spans 13 amino acids.

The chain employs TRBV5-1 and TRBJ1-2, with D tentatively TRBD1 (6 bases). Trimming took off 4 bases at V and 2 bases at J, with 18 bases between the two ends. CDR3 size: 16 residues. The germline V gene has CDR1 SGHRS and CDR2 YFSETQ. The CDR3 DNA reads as TGCGCCAGCAGCCCGGATGGGGGGGGCCGGAACTATGGCTACACCTTC. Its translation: CASSPDGGGRNYGYTF.

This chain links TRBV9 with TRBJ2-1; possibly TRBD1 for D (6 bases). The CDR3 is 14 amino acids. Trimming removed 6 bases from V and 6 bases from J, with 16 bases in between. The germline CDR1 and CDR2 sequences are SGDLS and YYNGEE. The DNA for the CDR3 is TGTGCCAGCACCACGGACCAGGGGAGCAATGAGCAGTTCTTC. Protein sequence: CASTTDQGSNEQFF. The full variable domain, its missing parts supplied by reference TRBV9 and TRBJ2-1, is DSGVTQTPKHLITATGQRVTLRCSPRSGDLSVYWYQQSLDQGLQFLIQYYNGEERAKGNILERFSAQQFPDLHSELNLSSLELGDSALYFCASTTDQGSNEQFFGPGTRLTVL.

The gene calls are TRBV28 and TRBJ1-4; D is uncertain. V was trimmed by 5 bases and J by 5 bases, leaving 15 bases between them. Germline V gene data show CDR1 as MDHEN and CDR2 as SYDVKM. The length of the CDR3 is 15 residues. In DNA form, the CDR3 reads TGTGCCAGCAGTCCAGAGCTCCAGCGAAATGAAAAACTGTTTTTT. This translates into CASSPELQRNEKLFF.

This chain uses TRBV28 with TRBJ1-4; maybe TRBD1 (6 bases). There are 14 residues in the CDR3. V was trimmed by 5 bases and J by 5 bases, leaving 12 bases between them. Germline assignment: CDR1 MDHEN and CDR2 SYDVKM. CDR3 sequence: CASSKQGTNEKLFF. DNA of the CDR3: TGTGCCAGCAGTAAACAGGGTACAAATGAAAAACTGTTTTTT.

CDR3 sequence (DNA): TGTGCCAGTAGTCTGGGACAGGGGGCGCGTGAGCAGTACTTC. Translating gives CASSLGQGAREQYF. The chain uses TRBV19 and TRBJ2-7, with 12 nucleotides matching TRBD1. Germline CDR1 reads LNHDA; CDR2 reads SQIVND (reference sequence). Trimming removed 5 bases from V and 7 bases from J; junction bases left unmatched: 6. This CDR3 contains 14 residues.

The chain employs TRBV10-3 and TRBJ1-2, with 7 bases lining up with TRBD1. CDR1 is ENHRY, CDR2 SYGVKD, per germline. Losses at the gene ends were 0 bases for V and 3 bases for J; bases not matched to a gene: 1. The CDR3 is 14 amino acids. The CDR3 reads CAISESRGDYGYTF. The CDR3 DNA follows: TGTGCCATCAGTGAGTCCAGGGGGGACTATGGCTACACCTTC.

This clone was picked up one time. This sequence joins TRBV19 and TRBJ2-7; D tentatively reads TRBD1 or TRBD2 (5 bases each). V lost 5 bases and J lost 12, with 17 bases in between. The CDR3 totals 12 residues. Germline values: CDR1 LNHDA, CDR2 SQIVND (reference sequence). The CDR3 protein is CASSEGQGRLYF. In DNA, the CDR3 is TGTGCCAGTAGTGAGGGGCAGGGTCGTCTGTACTTC.

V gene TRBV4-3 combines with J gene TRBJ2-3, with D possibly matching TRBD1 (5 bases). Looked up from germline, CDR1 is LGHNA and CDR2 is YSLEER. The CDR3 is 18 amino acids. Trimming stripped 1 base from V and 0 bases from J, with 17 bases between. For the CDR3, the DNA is TGCGCCAGCAGCCAAGCCGGCCTAGGGGATGTGAGCACAGATACGCAGTATTTT. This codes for CASSQAGLGDVSTDTQYF.

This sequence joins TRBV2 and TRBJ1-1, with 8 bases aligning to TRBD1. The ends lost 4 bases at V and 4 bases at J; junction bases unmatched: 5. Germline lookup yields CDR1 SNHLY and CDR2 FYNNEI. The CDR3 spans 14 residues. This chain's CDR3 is CASSANRGATEAFF. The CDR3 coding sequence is TGTGCCAGCAGTGCAAACAGGGGGGCCACTGAAGCTTTCTTT.

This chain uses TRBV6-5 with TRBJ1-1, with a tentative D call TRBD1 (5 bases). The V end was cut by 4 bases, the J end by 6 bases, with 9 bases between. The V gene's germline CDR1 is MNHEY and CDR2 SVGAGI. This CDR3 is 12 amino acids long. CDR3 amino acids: CASSSGPSEAFF. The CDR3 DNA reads TGTGCCAGCAGTTCGGGACCTTCTGAAGCTTTCTTT.

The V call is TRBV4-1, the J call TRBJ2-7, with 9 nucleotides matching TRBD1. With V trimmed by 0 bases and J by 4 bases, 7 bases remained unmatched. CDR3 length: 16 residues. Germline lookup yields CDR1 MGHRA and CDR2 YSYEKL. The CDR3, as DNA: TGCGCCAGCAGCCAAGACCACGGGACAGGGAGGTACGAGCAGTACTTC. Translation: CASSQDHGTGRYEQYF.

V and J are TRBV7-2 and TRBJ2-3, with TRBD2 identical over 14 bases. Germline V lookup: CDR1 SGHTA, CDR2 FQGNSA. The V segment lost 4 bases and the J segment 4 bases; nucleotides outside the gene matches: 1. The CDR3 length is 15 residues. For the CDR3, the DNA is TGTGCCAGCAGCTGGACTAGCGGGAGGCCAGATACGCAGTATTTT. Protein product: CASSWTSGRPDTQYF. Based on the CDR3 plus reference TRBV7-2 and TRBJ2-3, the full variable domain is GAGVSQSPSNKVTEKGKDVELRCDPISGHTALYWYRQSLGQGLEFLIYFQGNSAPDKSGLPSDRFSAERTGGSVSTLTIQRTQQEDSAVYLCASSWTSGRPDTQYFGPGTRLTVL.

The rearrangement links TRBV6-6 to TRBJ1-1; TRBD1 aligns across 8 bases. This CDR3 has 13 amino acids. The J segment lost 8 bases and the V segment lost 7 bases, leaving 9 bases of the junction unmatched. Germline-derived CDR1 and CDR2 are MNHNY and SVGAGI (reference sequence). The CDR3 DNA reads TGTGCCAGCACCAGACAGGGGTGGGAAGAAGCTTTCTTT. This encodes CASTRQGWEEAFF.

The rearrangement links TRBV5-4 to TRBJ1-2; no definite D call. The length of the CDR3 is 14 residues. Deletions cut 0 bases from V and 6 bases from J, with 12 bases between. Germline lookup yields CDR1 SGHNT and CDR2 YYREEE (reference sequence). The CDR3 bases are TGTGCCAGCAGCTTGGCCCAGCAAGGAAATGGCTACACCTTC. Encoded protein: CASSLAQQGNGYTF.

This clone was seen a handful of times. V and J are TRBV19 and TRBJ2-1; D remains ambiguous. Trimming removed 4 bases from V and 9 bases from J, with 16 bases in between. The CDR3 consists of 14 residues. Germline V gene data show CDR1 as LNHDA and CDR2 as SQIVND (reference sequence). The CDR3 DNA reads TGTGCCAGTAGTACCACCTCCCCCGTCGGTGAGCAGTTCTTC. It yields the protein CASSTTSPVGEQFF.

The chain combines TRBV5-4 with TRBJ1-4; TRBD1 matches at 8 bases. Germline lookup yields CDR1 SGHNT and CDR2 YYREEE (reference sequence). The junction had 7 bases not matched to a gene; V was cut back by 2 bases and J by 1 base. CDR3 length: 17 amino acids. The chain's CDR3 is CASSFGQGGGTNEKLFF. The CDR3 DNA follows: TGTGCCAGCAGCTTTGGACAGGGCGGGGGAACTAATGAAAAACTGTTTTTT.

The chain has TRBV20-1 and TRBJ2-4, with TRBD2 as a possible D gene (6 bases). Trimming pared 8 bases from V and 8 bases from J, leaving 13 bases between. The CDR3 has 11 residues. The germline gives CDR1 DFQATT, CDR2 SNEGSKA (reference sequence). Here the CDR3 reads CSLRDRHIQYF. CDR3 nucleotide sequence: TGCAGTCTGCGGGATCGGCACATTCAGTACTTC.

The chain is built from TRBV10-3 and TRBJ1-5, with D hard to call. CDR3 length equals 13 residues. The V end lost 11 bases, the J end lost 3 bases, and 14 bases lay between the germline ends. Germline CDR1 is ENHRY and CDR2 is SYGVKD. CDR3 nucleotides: TGTGCCTCAAACCGGGGAGACAATCAGCCCCAGCATTTT. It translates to CASNRGDNQPQHF.

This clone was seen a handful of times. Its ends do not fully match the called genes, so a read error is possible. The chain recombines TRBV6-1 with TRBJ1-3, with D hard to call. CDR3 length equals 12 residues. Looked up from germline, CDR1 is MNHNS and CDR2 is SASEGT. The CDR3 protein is CASSEGQAGADF. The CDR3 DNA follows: TGTGCCAGCAGTGAAGGGCAGGCTGGTGCGGATTTT.

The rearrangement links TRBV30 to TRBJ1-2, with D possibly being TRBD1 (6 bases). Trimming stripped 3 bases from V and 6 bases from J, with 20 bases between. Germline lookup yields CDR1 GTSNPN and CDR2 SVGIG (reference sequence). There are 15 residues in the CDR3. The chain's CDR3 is CAWRGWAGAINGYTF. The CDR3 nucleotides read TGTGCCTGGAGGGGCTGGGCGGGGGCAATAAATGGCTACACCTTC.

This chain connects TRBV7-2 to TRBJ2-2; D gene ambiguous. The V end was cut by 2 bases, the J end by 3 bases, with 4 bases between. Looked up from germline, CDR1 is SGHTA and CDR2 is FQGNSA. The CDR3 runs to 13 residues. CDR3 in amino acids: CASSLMYTGELFF. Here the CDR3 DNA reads TGTGCCAGCAGCTTAATGTACACCGGGGAGCTGTTTTTT. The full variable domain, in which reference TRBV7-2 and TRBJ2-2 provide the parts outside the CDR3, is GAGVSQSPSNKVTEKGKDVELRCDPISGHTALYWYRQSLGQGLEFLIYFQGNSAPDKSGLPSDRFSAERTGGSVSTLTIQRTQQEDSAVYLCASSLMYTGELFFGEGSRLTVL.

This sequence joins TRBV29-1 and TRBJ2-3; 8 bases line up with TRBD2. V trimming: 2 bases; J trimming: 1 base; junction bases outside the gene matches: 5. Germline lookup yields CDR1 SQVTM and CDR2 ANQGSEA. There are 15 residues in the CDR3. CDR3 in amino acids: CSVEWFGGGTDTQYF. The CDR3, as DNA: TGCAGCGTTGAATGGTTCGGGGGGGGCACAGATACGCAGTATTTT.

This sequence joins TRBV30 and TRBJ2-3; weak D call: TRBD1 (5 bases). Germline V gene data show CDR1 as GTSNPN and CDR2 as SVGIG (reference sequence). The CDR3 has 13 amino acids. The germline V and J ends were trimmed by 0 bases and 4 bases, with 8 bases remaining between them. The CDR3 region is CAWSVQGSDTQYF. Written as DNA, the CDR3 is TGTGCCTGGAGTGTCCAGGGTTCAGATACGCAGTATTTT.

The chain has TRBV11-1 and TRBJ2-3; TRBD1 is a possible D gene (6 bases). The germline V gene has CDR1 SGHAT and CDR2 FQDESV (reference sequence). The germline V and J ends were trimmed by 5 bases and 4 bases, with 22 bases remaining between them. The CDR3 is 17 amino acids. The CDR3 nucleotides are TGTGCCAGCAGCCGTTCTTACAGGGTCCCAGGGGCAGATACGCAGTATTTT. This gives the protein CASSRSYRVPGADTQYF.

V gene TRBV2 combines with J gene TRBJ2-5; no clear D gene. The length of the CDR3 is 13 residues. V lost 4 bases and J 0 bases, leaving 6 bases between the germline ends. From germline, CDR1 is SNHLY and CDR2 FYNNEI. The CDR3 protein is CASSVSNQETQYF. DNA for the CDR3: TGTGCCAGCAGTGTCAGTAACCAAGAGACCCAGTACTTC.

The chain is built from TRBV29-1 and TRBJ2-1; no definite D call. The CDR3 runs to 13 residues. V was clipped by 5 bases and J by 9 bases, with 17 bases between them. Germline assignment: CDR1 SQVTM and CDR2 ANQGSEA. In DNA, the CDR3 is TGCAGCGTTCCCAGAGCACCAACCGGTGAGCAGTTCTTC. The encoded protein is CSVPRAPTGEQFF.

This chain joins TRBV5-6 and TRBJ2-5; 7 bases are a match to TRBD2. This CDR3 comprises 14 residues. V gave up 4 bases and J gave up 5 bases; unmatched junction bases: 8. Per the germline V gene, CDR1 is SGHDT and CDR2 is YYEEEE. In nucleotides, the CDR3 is TGTGCCAGCAGCCTCGGCGGGAGCGGCGAGACCCAGTACTTC. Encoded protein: CASSLGGSGETQYF.

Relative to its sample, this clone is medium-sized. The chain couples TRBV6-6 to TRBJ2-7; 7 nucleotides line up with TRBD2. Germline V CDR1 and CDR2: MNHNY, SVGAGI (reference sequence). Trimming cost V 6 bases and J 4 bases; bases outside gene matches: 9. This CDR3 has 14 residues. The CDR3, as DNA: TGTGCCAGCAGCTCAGTGCGGGAGCTTTACGAGCAGTACTTC. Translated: CASSSVRELYEQYF.

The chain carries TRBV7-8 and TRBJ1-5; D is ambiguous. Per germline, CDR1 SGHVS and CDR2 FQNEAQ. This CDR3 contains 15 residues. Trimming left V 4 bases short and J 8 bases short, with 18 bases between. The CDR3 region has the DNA TGTGCCAGCAGCTCACGAGAGAGGGTTAGCGAGCCCCAGCATTTT. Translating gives CASSSRERVSEPQHF.